The 27 T cell receptor beta chains below come from one sample, sequenced in a study of T cells in Graves' hyperthyroidism and ophthalmopathy. The investigators amplified TCR beta CDR3 regions from RNA transcripts. TCR CDR3 underwent first-round RT-PCR with the HTBI primer set. TCRdb fed the multiplex PCR reads into MiXCR, producing one record per CDR3 protein. The sample has approximately 500,000 distinct CDR3 sequences, 46% seen once. Input material: peripheral blood or thyroid tissue (not recorded which). The receptors were gathered from a woman aged 18-29 years with Graves' hyperthyroidism.

Note on this clonotype: One base away lies a much larger clone, so this may be a sequencing read error. This rearrangement joins TRBV20-1 to TRBJ1-2; TRBD1 matches 12 bases. The CDR3 sequence is 15 residues long. Trimming cost V 5 bases and J 3 bases; bases outside gene matches: 7. The germline V gene encodes CDR1 DFQATT and CDR2 SNEGSKA (reference sequence). CDR3 loop: CSAFAGTGGDYGYTF. DNA of the CDR3: TGCAGTGCTTTCGCCGGGACAGGGGGCGACTATGGCTACACCTTC.

This clonotype has a count of ten or more. The chain combines TRBV2 with TRBJ2-2, with D maybe TRBD2 (5 bases). In germline, CDR1 is SNHLY, CDR2 FYNNEI. This CDR3 has 14 residues. The V end lost 4 bases, the J end lost 3 bases, and 9 bases lay between the germline ends. The CDR3 protein is CASSVLGYTGELFF. For the CDR3, the DNA is TGTGCCAGCAGTGTACTAGGATACACCGGGGAGCTGTTTTTT.

This clonotype was picked up many times. The V call is TRBV20-1, the J call TRBJ1-1; the D gene is possibly TRBD1 (6 bases). Germline-derived CDR1 and CDR2 are DFQATT and SNEGSKA (reference sequence). The CDR3 has 11 amino acids. The V and J ends lost 7 bases and 4 bases respectively, with 10 bases between them. The CDR3 coding sequence is TGCAGTGGGGACATAGCCACTGAAGCTTTCTTT. Translation gives CSGDIATEAFF.

Comments on this clonotype: A much larger clone sits a single nucleotide away, making a read error possible. CDR3 loop: CASRRDGSTEAFF. The CDR3 DNA is TGTGCCAGCAGGCGGGACGGTAGCACTGAAGCTTTCTTT. This rearrangement joins TRBV12-3 or TRBV12-4 to TRBJ1-1; TRBD1 might be the D (5 bases). With 6 bases removed from V and 4 bases from J, the gap between germline ends came to 12 bases. The CDR3 sequence is 13 residues long.

The rearrangement links TRBV20-1 to TRBJ2-7; 10 bases map to TRBD1. The V segment lost 8 bases and the J segment 4 bases; nucleotides outside the gene matches: 8. CDR3 length equals 13 residues. The germline gives CDR1 DFQATT, CDR2 SNEGSKA (reference sequence). Here the CDR3 reads CSRRDRGGYEQYF. The CDR3 nucleotides are TGCAGTCGCAGGGACAGGGGCGGTTACGAGCAGTACTTC.

Concerning this clonotype itself: One junction end does not reproduce the germline sequence, and a read error may be involved. This chain joins TRBV5-1 and TRBJ2-6, with a tentative D call TRBD1 (5 bases). This CDR3 is built from 16 residues. Per germline, CDR1 SGHRS and CDR2 YFSETQ. Here the CDR3 DNA reads TGCGCCAGCAGCTTGGACAGCACCTCTGGGGCCAACGCCCTGACCTTC. This translates into CASSLDSTSGANALTF. The full variable domain, in which reference TRBV5-1 and TRBJ2-6 provide the parts outside the CDR3, is KAGVTQTPRYLIKTRGQQVTLSCSPISGHRSVSWYQQTPGQGLQFLFEYFSETQRNKGNFPGRFSGRQFSNSRSEMNVSTLELGDSALYLCASSLDSTSGANALTFGAGSRLTVL.

As regards this clonotype: A junction boundary mismatches the germline segment, possibly from a read error. Here the CDR3 reads CTSSSPGDTEAFF. The CDR3 bases are TGTACCAGCAGTTCCCCAGGGGACACTGAAGCTTTCTTT. The chain recombines TRBV12-3 or TRBV12-4 with TRBJ1-1, with D tentatively TRBD1 (6 bases). The CDR3 runs to 13 residues.

This clonotype has just a few counts. J is TRBJ1-1 and V is TRBV3-1, with D maybe TRBD1 (6 bases). The CDR3 spans 17 residues. Trimming cost V 4 bases and J 7 bases, with 25 bases left between them. Germline CDR1 and CDR2: LGHDT and YNNKEL (reference sequence). CDR3 residues: CASSLEWGAALRSEAFF. CDR3 DNA sequence: TGTGCCAGCAGCCTCGAGTGGGGGGCCGCTTTGAGGAGTGAAGCTTTCTTT.

There are many counts of this clonotype. The rearrangement joins TRBV5-1 to TRBJ1-1; perhaps TRBD1 as D (6 bases). The CDR3 is 13 amino acids. Germline loops: CDR1 SGHRS, CDR2 YFSETQ. V shed 4 bases and J shed 1 base, with 8 bases lying between them. The CDR3 DNA reads TGCGCCAGCAGCACGGGGGCGAACACTGAAGCTTTCTTT. The encoded protein is CASSTGANTEAFF.

The chain couples TRBV7-3 to TRBJ2-3, with D perhaps matching TRBD2 (6 bases). With 2 bases removed from V and 2 bases from J, the gap between germline ends came to 14 bases. This CDR3 has 16 residues. Germline CDR1 is SGHTA and CDR2 is FQGTGA. CDR3 region: CASSLSTRTNTDTQYF. The CDR3 nucleotides read TGTGCCAGCAGCTTATCGACCCGGACTAACACAGATACGCAGTATTTT.

This chain uses TRBV10-3 with TRBJ1-5; no reliable D call. V lost 4 bases to trimming and J lost 2 bases, with 15 bases between them. There are 16 residues in the CDR3. Germline V gene data show CDR1 as ENHRY and CDR2 as SYGVKD. The DNA for the CDR3 is TGTGCCATCAGTGTCGGGCACCTAAGTCGCAATCAGCCCCAGCATTTT. Translating gives CAISVGHLSRNQPQHF.

Many counts were recorded for this clonotype. V is TRBV6-6 and J is TRBJ2-5; maybe TRBD2 (6 bases). V dropped 8 bases and J dropped 5 bases, with 21 bases sitting between them. The CDR3 is 15 amino acids. The germline CDR1 and CDR2 sequences are MNHNY and SVGAGI (reference sequence). The CDR3 loop is CASYLLRLVSETQYF. The CDR3, as DNA: TGTGCCAGCTACCTTCTAAGACTAGTCAGTGAGACCCAGTACTTC.

The rearrangement joins TRBV5-1 to TRBJ1-2; 7 bases match TRBD1. There are 15 residues in the CDR3. The germline gives CDR1 SGHRS, CDR2 YFSETQ. V lost 4 bases to trimming and J lost 6 bases; unmatched junction nucleotides: 12. CDR3 in amino acids: CASSADPGTANGYTF. The CDR3 DNA is TGCGCCAGCAGCGCGGACCCCGGGACAGCAAATGGCTACACCTTC.

V and J are TRBV5-1 and TRBJ2-7; D not resolved. Germline lookup yields CDR1 SGHRS and CDR2 YFSETQ. CDR3 length: 14 amino acids. Trimming removed 0 bases from V and 4 bases from J, with 11 bases in between. CDR3 sequence: CASSLESSAYEQYF. As DNA, the CDR3 is TGCGCCAGCAGCTTGGAATCGTCAGCTTACGAGCAGTACTTC.

A note on this clonotype: Possible read error: a much larger clone is one base away. The chain carries TRBV11-1 and TRBJ2-7; 7 bases align to TRBD1. Unmatched junction bases numbered 3, after V lost 5 bases and J lost 5 bases. This CDR3 region has 12 residues. Germline loops: CDR1 SGHAT, CDR2 FQDESV (reference sequence). In nucleotides, the CDR3 is TGTGCCAGCAGCGAGGGACAGAACGAGCAGTACGTC. Translation: CASSEGQNEQYV.

Comment on this clonotype: Since a much larger clone is just one base distant, this may be a read error. This sequence joins TRBV15 and TRBJ2-7, with TRBD2 matching 7 bases. The end of the DNA fits TRBJ2-1 better, so the J call may be wrong. Per the germline V gene, CDR1 is LNHNV and CDR2 is YYDKDF (reference sequence). CDR3 length: 14 residues. The chain's CDR3 is CATSRSRELNEQFF. The CDR3 DNA follows: TGTGCCACCAGCAGATCGCGGGAGCTCAATGAGCAGTTCTTC.

This clonotype has ten or more counts. The V and J genes are TRBV7-9 and TRBJ2-7, with 9 bases identical to TRBD2. CDR1 is SEHNR, CDR2 FQNEAQ, per germline (reference sequence). Trimming cost V 2 bases and J 2 bases; bases outside gene matches: 4. This CDR3 contains 15 residues. The CDR3 region has the DNA TGTGCCAGCAGCTTAAAGGCTAGCGGGACCTACGAGCAGTACTTC. This gives the protein CASSLKASGTYEQYF. The variable domain in full, with the rest retrieved from reference TRBV7-9 and TRBJ2-7, is DTGVSQNPRHKITKRGQNVTFRCDPISEHNRLYWYRQTLGQGPEFLTYFQNEAQLEKSRLLSDRFSAERPKGSFSTLEIQRTEQGDSAMYLCASSLKASGTYEQYFGPGTRLTVT.

With regard to this clonotype: This may arise from a read error, as a much more abundant clone is one base away. The gene calls are TRBV29-1 and TRBJ1-4; a weak D match, TRBD1 (5 bases). The CDR3 runs to 10 residues. Looked up from germline, CDR1 is SQVTM and CDR2 is ANQGSEA. CDR3 residues: CSGGDEELFF. The DNA for the CDR3 is TGCAGCGGGGGGGATGAAGAACTGTTTTTT.

The chain carries TRBV20-1 and TRBJ2-2; 14 bases map to TRBD2. The trim removed 6 bases at V and 3 bases at J, leaving 6 bases unmatched. Germline V CDR1 and CDR2: DFQATT, SNEGSKA (reference sequence). The CDR3 has 16 residues. The CDR3 region is CSAGGLAGAYTGELFF. The CDR3 DNA sequence: TGCAGTGCGGGGGGACTAGCGGGAGCATACACCGGGGAGCTGTTTTTT.

This clonotype occurred many times. V usage is TRBV7-2 and J usage is TRBJ2-7; a weak D match, TRBD2 (5 bases). The CDR3 consists of 13 residues. V was cut by 2 bases and J by 7 bases, with 12 bases left in between. CDR1 SGHTA and CDR2 FQGNSA come from the germline V gene. The CDR3 coding sequence is TGTGCCAGCAGCTTAATCGGGGTGGGGGAGCAGTACTTC. Translating it yields CASSLIGVGEQYF.

This clonotype has a count of ten or more. The V and J genes are TRBV29-1 and TRBJ2-2; the match to TRBD2 covers 8 bases. The length of the CDR3 is 14 residues. The germline gives CDR1 SQVTM, CDR2 ANQGSEA. V was pared by 7 bases and J by 5 bases, with 9 bases of the junction left unmatched. CDR3 nucleotide sequence: TGCAGCGCCCCTGCGAGCGGGAGAACCGGGGAGCTGTTTTTT. Its translation is CSAPASGRTGELFF.

The V gene is TRBV19, the J gene TRBJ1-1, with D perhaps matching TRBD1 (6 bases). The CDR3 totals 13 residues. CDR1 is LNHDA and CDR2 is SQIVND in the germline V gene (reference sequence). The CDR3 spells CARPTGPWTEAFF. The CDR3 region has the DNA TGTGCTAGACCTACAGGGCCGTGGACTGAAGCTTTCTTT.

The rearrangement joins TRBV4-1 to TRBJ2-5; TRBD2 matches 9 bases. The CDR3 sequence is 15 residues long. V lost 2 bases to trimming and J lost 5 bases; unmatched junction nucleotides: 6. Per the germline V gene, CDR1 is MGHRA and CDR2 is YSYEKL. The CDR3 nucleotides are TGCGCCAGCAGCCAAATAGCGGGAGCATGGGAGACCCAGTACTTC. The encoded protein is CASSQIAGAWETQYF.

This clonotype was seen at least ten times. The chain is built from TRBV6-6 and TRBJ1-2; D gene uncertain. The CDR3 consists of 13 residues. The germline gives CDR1 MNHNY, CDR2 SVGAGI (reference sequence). With 4 bases removed from V and 6 bases from J, the gap between germline ends came to 12 bases. The CDR3 bases are TGTGCCAGCAGTTTTATAAACACAGATGGCTACACCTTC. The encoded protein is CASSFINTDGYTF.

This clonotype occurred many times. The chain joins TRBV19 to TRBJ1-5, with a tentative D call TRBD1 (5 bases). The CDR3 contains 16 residues. V lost 9 bases to trimming and J lost 4 bases, with 22 bases between them. CDR1 and CDR2 from the germline V gene are LNHDA and SQIVND (reference sequence). CDR3: CASLRRDAQGNQPQHF. CDR3 in DNA: TGTGCCAGCCTGCGGCGGGACGCTCAAGGGAATCAGCCCCAGCATTTT.

The V gene is TRBV29-1, the J gene TRBJ1-1; D uncertain. V was trimmed by 3 bases and J by 4 bases, leaving 6 bases between them. The CDR3 length is 11 residues. CDR1 SQVTM and CDR2 ANQGSEA come from the germline V gene. The CDR3 loop is CSVDLGTEAFF. The CDR3 DNA reads as TGCAGCGTTGACCTCGGCACTGAAGCTTTCTTT.

This clonotype was observed many times. The chain combines TRBV11-2 with TRBJ1-2; maybe TRBD1 (6 bases). CDR1 and CDR2 (germline): SGHAT, FQNNGV. This CDR3 contains 13 residues. Trimming removed 4 bases at V and 7 bases at J, with 13 bases between. DNA of the CDR3: TGTGCCAGCAGCTCTGCAGGGGTCTCTGGCTACACCTTC. Amino acids: CASSSAGVSGYTF. Combining the CDR3 with reference TRBV11-2 and TRBJ1-2 gives the whole variable domain EAGVAQSPRYKIIEKRQSVAFWCNPISGHATLYWYQQILGQGPKLLIQFQNNGVVDDSQLPKDRFSAERLKGVDSTLKIQPAKLEDSAVYLCASSSAGVSGYTFGSGTRLTVV.